The clone carrying this TCR beta chain was counted many times. These data originate in a study of regulatory T cells in long-lasting Graves disease. Arm-PCR of CDR3 regions and iRepertoire HTBI primers were the basis on which TCR beta libraries were built. TCRdb re-called the multiplex PCR reads through MiXCR, storing one row per CDR3 protein. The sample records approximately 460,000 distinct CDR3 sequences, about a sixth being singletons. Trimming shortened V by 5 bases and J by 1 base, and 11 bases separated the two germline ends. CDR1 SEHNR and CDR2 FQNEAQ come from the germline V gene (reference sequence). CDR3 size: 14 residues. Time point described: newly diagnosed GD, antithyroid drugs for less than 3 months. There was RNA extracted from PBMCs, and the TCR library was made from it. Patients were enrolled at an endocrinology department in Xi'an, China. The data were also submitted as part of a second study, on T cells in Graves' hyperthyroidism and ophthalmopathy. That paper notes: Most expanded thyroid clonotypes above 0.001 also appeared in blood.

This chain connects TRBV7-9 to TRBJ2-5; perhaps D is TRBD1 or TRBD2 (6 bases each). This receptor was obtained from a woman aged 30 to 39 with Graves disease. The sample here was peripheral blood mononuclear cells (PBMCs), taken at new diagnosis, from a patient treated with antithyroid drugs. CDR3 in DNA: TGTGCCAGCAGCCAGGGGAGGCTCCAAGAGACCCAGTACTTC. It is translated as CASSQGRLQETQYF.